Each of the 20 T cell receptor beta chains below was sequenced from the same sample in a study of blood T cells in healthy people across ages. For the second PCR, which ran for about 6 to 11 cycles, a sample-barcoded 5' primer and a J-beta primer mix were used. One entry per CDR3 protein, called by TCRdb with MiXCR from the 5' RACE reads. The table has approximately 810,000 distinct CDR3 sequences, less than 35% seen once; the top ten hold around 15%. Sequencing used blood. These receptors all come from a woman older than 75 in good health.

This chain uses TRBV5-1 with TRBJ1-2; TRBD1 is a possible D gene (5 bases). V was shortened by 3 bases and J by 2 bases, with 14 bases between the two germline ends. The length of the CDR3 is 15 residues. From germline, CDR1 is SGHRS and CDR2 YFSETQ. In nucleotides, the CDR3 is TGCGCCAGCAGCTGGGGAGGGACCGTCAACTATGGCTACACCTTC. This gives the protein CASSWGGTVNYGYTF.

The chain has TRBV18 and TRBJ1-5; 12 bases line up with TRBD1. The CDR3 spans 15 residues. Per the germline V gene, CDR1 is KGHSH and CDR2 is LQKENI. Trimming cost V 6 bases and J 5 bases; bases outside gene matches: 5. The CDR3 sequence is CASSRDRGHDQPQHF. The CDR3 bases are TGTGCCAGCTCCCGGGACAGGGGGCATGATCAGCCCCAGCATTTT.

This clonotype has a handful of counts. This chain joins TRBV7-2 and TRBJ2-1; D possibly corresponds to TRBD2 (5 bases). CDR1 SGHTA and CDR2 FQGNSA come from the germline V gene. Trimming removed 0 bases from V and 10 bases from J, with 16 bases in between. CDR3 length: 15 residues. CDR3 sequence (DNA): TGTGCCAGCAGCTTAGCAGGGTACCAGAGAGGGGAGCAGTTCTTC. As protein: CASSLAGYQRGEQFF.

This clonotype has a count of ten or more. V and J are TRBV5-1 and TRBJ2-5, with D perhaps matching TRBD2 (6 bases). The CDR3 has 13 residues. In germline, CDR1 is SGHRS, CDR2 YFSETQ. Deletions cut 4 bases from V and 2 bases from J, with 9 bases between. CDR3 DNA sequence: TGCGCCAGCAGCCTGGGACTGCAAGAGACCCAGTACTTC. Its translation is CASSLGLQETQYF.

The rearrangement joins TRBV7-2 to TRBJ1-6; D remains ambiguous. Per germline, CDR1 SGHTA and CDR2 FQGNSA. The CDR3 has 14 residues. The V end lost 1 base, the J end lost 6 bases, and 7 bases lay between the germline ends. The CDR3 protein is CASSLVYLNSPLHF. In nucleotides, the CDR3 is TGTGCCAGCAGCTTAGTATACCTTAATTCACCCCTCCACTTT.

The chain links TRBV6-1 to TRBJ2-5; TRBD2 matches at 15 bases. Germline trimming cut 8 bases from V and 4 bases from J; bases unmatched to any gene: 14. CDR1 and CDR2 (germline): MNHNS, SASEGT. There are 18 residues in the CDR3. In DNA, the CDR3 is TGTGCCAGCGCCGGCCCCGGGACTAGCGGGGGGCCCGGAGAGACCCAGTACTTC. This encodes CASAGPGTSGGPGETQYF.

The genes are TRBV24-1 and TRBJ2-3; D not resolved. CDR1 and CDR2 from the germline V gene are KGHDR and SFDVKD. The CDR3 extends over 11 amino acids. Trimming pared 1 base from V and 9 bases from J, leaving 4 bases between. The CDR3 DNA reads as TGTGCCACCAGTGATTTTGCCACGCAGTATTTT. This sequence encodes CATSDFATQYF.

On this clonotype: No conserved phenylalanine or tryptophan is present at the end of the CDR3, so a read error is the likely explanation. The DNA is omitted, as the CDR3 cannot be located on it reliably, and the CDR3 follows TCRdb's listing. The rearrangement joins TRBV3-1 to TRBJ2-5; the table's D call of TRBD1 was not tested on the DNA. From germline, CDR1 is LGHDT and CDR2 YNNKEL (reference sequence). With termini counted, the CDR3 has 14 amino acids. CDR3 in amino acids: CASSHEKGGYTFGS.

The V gene is TRBV5-6, the J gene TRBJ2-5, with D tentatively TRBD2 (6 bases). The J call is uncertain, as TRBJ2-7 better fits the DNA end. Germline CDR1 SGHDT, CDR2 YYEEEE. This CDR3 has 13 residues. CDR3 nucleotide sequence: TGTGCCAGCAGCGGGGACTTTTTGTACGAGCAGTACTTC. As protein: CASSGDFLYEQYF.

This clonotype was detected only a few times. This may be a read error, as it is one base from a much larger clone. The rearrangement uses TRBV7-2 and TRBJ2-5; 8 positions agree with TRBD1. The CDR3 spans 17 residues. V lost 1 base to trimming and J lost 8 bases; unmatched junction nucleotides: 15. Germline V gives CDR1 SGHTA, CDR2 FQGNSA. This chain's CDR3 is CASSLEGAGGPCDTQYF. The CDR3 nucleotides are TGTGCCAGCAGCTTAGAGGGGGCAGGGGGCCCCTGTGATACCCAGTACTTC.

Concerning this clonotype itself: A read error is likely, as this CDR3 ends without the conserved phenylalanine or tryptophan. V gene TRBV7-2 combines with J gene TRBJ1-3; TRBD1 matches at 10 bases. V was pared by 5 bases and J by 5 bases, with 9 bases of the junction left unmatched. The CDR3 runs 16 residues. Germline loops: CDR1 SGHTA, CDR2 FQGNSA. The CDR3: CASSVVGQGTRNTIYC. As DNA, the CDR3 is TGTGCCAGCAGCGTTGTGGGACAGGGGACGAGAAACACCATATATTGT.

This clonotype was detected ten times or more. The V and J genes are TRBV4-2 and TRBJ2-1; 9 bases are shared with TRBD2. The CDR3 runs to 16 residues. In germline, CDR1 is LGHNA, CDR2 YNFKEQ. Losses at the gene ends were 0 bases for V and 8 bases for J; bases not matched to a gene: 8. In nucleotides, the CDR3 is TGTGCCAGCAGCCAAGATTGGCGGGGGGGCCAGGATGAGCAGTTCTTC. Protein: CASSQDWRGGQDEQFF.

This clonotype came up a few times. The chain has TRBV12-3 or TRBV12-4 and TRBJ2-2, with D unresolved. Trimming pared 4 bases from V and 5 bases from J, leaving 5 bases between. The CDR3 is made up of 12 amino acids. The CDR3 is CASSSATGELFF. DNA for the CDR3: TGTGCCAGCAGTTCCGCTACCGGGGAGCTGTTTTTT.

The chain has TRBV6-6 and TRBJ2-4; tentatively, D is TRBD1 or TRBD2 (5 bases each). This CDR3 contains 11 residues. The germline V and J ends were trimmed by 8 bases and 13 bases, with 15 bases remaining between them. The germline V gene has CDR1 MNHNY and CDR2 SVGAGI (reference sequence). The CDR3 spells CASLWGSNQYF. The DNA for the CDR3 is TGTGCCAGCCTGTGGGGGAGCAACCAGTACTTC.

This clonotype was observed many times. This chain joins TRBV10-2 and TRBJ2-5, with D tentatively TRBD1 or TRBD2 (5 bases each). Trimming removed 8 bases from V and 4 bases from J, with 14 bases in between. The CDR3 sequence is 13 residues long. CDR1 WSHSY and CDR2 SAAADI come from the germline V gene. The CDR3 nucleotides are TGCGCCAGCCGGGACGAGGTTCGAGAGACCCAGTACTTC. Protein product: CASRDEVRETQYF.

Regarding this clonotype: This may stem from a read error, because a much larger clone lies one nucleotide away. V gene TRBV28 combines with J gene TRBJ2-7; possible D gene TRBD2, 5 bases. The CDR3 extends over 15 amino acids. Germline loops: CDR1 MDHEN, CDR2 SYDVKM. The CDR3 sequence is CAGSLAGAPSYEQYF. The CDR3, as DNA: TGTGCCGGCAGCCTAGCAGGCGCACCATCCTACGAGCAGTACTTC.

As regards this clonotype: Since a much larger clone is just one base distant, this may be a read error. The chain joins TRBV18 to TRBJ2-1; D might be TRBD1 (6 bases). CDR1 and CDR2 from the germline V gene are KGHSH and LQKENI. This CDR3 contains 16 residues. The CDR3 region has the DNA TGTGTCAGCTCACCTAGACAGGTCCCCTCCTACAATGAGCAGTTCTTC. This translates into CVSSPRQVPSYNEQFF.

The V call is TRBV12-3 or TRBV12-4, the J call TRBJ1-5; 7 bases fit TRBD1. V trimming: 6 bases; J trimming: 1 base; junction bases outside the gene matches: 6. The CDR3 totals 15 residues. The CDR3 sequence is CASSTGTESNQPQHF. For the CDR3, the DNA is TGTGCCAGCAGCACCGGGACAGAAAGCAATCAGCCCCAGCATTTT.

This clonotype was counted only a few times. V gene TRBV3-1 combines with J gene TRBJ1-2; D perhaps matches TRBD1 (6 bases). CDR1 LGHDT and CDR2 YNNKEL come from the germline V gene (reference sequence). This CDR3 is 14 amino acids long. V lost 2 bases to trimming and J lost 7 bases, with 14 bases between them. CDR3 sequence: CASSQYRAGVGYTF. The CDR3 nucleotides are TGTGCCAGCAGCCAATACAGGGCGGGTGTTGGCTACACCTTC.

The J gene is TRBJ1-6, the V gene TRBV3-1; possibly TRBD1 for D (5 bases). Between the trimmed V and J ends, which lost 6 bases and 7 bases, there was a span of 13 bases. This CDR3 has 14 residues. Germline V gives CDR1 LGHDT, CDR2 YNNKEL (reference sequence). CDR3 residues: CASRRGFGNSPLHF. In nucleotides, the CDR3 is TGTGCCAGCAGACGGGGCTTTGGGAATTCACCCCTCCACTTT. Looking up the rest from reference TRBV3-1 and TRBJ1-6 gives the full variable domain: DTAVSQTPKYLVTQMGNDKSIKCEQNLGHDTMYWYKQDSKKFLKIMFSYNNKELIINETVPNRFSPKSPDKAHLNLHINSLELGDSAVYFCASRRGFGNSPLHFGNGTRLTVT.